This is a list of T cell receptor beta chains from one sample in a study of breast tumors, draining lymph nodes, adjacent tissues. TCRdb itself ran the multiplex PCR reads through MiXCR, one entry per CDR3 protein. The table shows 85,000 to 130,000 distinct CDR3 sequences, with 21% occurring only once. The sample was axillary lymph node tissue. The receptors here all came from a female donor with breast cancer. Some clones in this sample may be carry-over from other donors' samples. CDR3s include the opening cysteine and the closing phenylalanine or tryptophan. The D gene is left open where the match is weak. Expanded clones get a size class; other rows say once, few or many, or leave the size out.

D gene: TRBD2
V gene: TRBV5-5
J gene: TRBJ2-7
clone size: medium-sized
CDR3 protein: CASSLETSGAYEQYF
CDR3 DNA: TGTGCCAGCAGCTTGGAGACTAGCGGGGCCTACGAGCAGTACTTC

D gene: NA
V gene: TRBV2
J gene: TRBJ2-5
clone size: many
CDR3 protein: CASSDAGETQYF
CDR3 DNA: TGTGCCAGCAGTGACGCGGGAGAGACCCAGTACTTC

D gene: NA
V gene: TRBV27
J gene: TRBJ2-1
clone size: many
CDR3 protein: CASSLIPASYNEQFF
CDR3 DNA: TGTGCCAGCAGTTTAATACCGGCCTCCTACAATGAGCAGTTCTTC

D gene: NA
V gene: TRBV29-1
J gene: TRBJ2-7
clone size: many
CDR3 protein: CSVGGPSYEQYF
CDR3 DNA: TGCAGCGTTGGGGGACCCAGCTACGAGCAGTACTTC

D gene: NA
V gene: TRBV27
J gene: TRBJ2-7
clone size: many
CDR3 protein: CASSSQRENYEQYF
CDR3 DNA: TGTGCCAGCAGTTCGCAACGGGAGAACTACGAGCAGTACTTC

D gene: TRBD2
V gene: TRBV7-2
J gene: TRBJ2-1
clone size: many
CDR3 protein: CASSDTSGGVGRSYNEQFF
CDR3 DNA: TGTGCCAGCAGCGACACTAGCGGGGGGGTCGGTAGGTCCTACAATGAGCAGTTCTTC

D gene: NA
V gene: TRBV19
J gene: TRBJ1-5
clone size: many
CDR3 protein: CASSTRGRQPQHF
CDR3 DNA: TGTGCCAGTAGTACCCGGGGGCGCCAGCCCCAGCATTTT

D gene: NA
V gene: TRBV6-1
J gene: TRBJ1-2
clone size: many
CDR3 protein: CASRIIYSNGYTF
CDR3 DNA: TGTGCCAGCAGAATCATATACAGCAATGGCTACACCTTC

D gene: NA
V gene: TRBV7-9
J gene: TRBJ2-2
clone size: NA
CDR3 protein: CASSLVGAGELFF
CDR3 DNA: TGTGCCAGCAGCTTAGTAGGTGCCGGGGAGCTGTTTTTT

D gene: NA
V gene: TRBV2
J gene: TRBJ1-2
clone size: many
CDR3 protein: CASSDGQYGYTF
CDR3 DNA: TGTGCCAGCAGTGATGGACAGTATGGCTACACCTTC

D gene: NA
V gene: TRBV9
J gene: TRBJ1-3
clone size: many
CDR3 protein: CASSVLGSGNTIYF
CDR3 DNA: TGTGCCAGCAGCGTATTGGGCTCTGGAAACACCATATATTTT

D gene: NA
V gene: TRBV6-6
J gene: TRBJ2-7
clone size: many
CDR3 protein: CASSPTLSSYEQYF
CDR3 DNA: TGTGCCAGCAGTCCCACATTAAGCTCCTACGAGCAGTACTTC

D gene: NA
V gene: TRBV15
J gene: TRBJ1-5
clone size: many
CDR3 protein: CATSRTTRSNQPQHF
CDR3 DNA: TGTGCCACCAGCAGAACAACACGTAGCAATCAGCCCCAGCATTTT

D gene: NA
V gene: TRBV6-6
J gene: TRBJ2-7
clone size: many
CDR3 protein: CASSRGGAEQYF
CDR3 DNA: TGTGCCAGCAGCAGAGGGGGAGCCGAGCAGTACTTC

D gene: NA
V gene: TRBV6-1
J gene: TRBJ1-2
clone size: many
CDR3 protein: CASRPSGTPYGYTF
CDR3 DNA: TGTGCCAGCAGGCCCTCCGGGACACCCTATGGCTACACCTTC

D gene: NA
V gene: TRBV29-1
J gene: TRBJ1-2
clone size: NA
CDR3 protein: CSVDSAAGESYGYTF
CDR3 DNA: TGCAGCGTTGACTCAGCGGCAGGGGAAAGCTATGGCTACACCTTC

D gene: TRBD2
V gene: TRBV28
J gene: TRBJ2-7
clone size: many
CDR3 protein: CASSPPGGPSGEQYF
CDR3 DNA: TGTGCCAGCAGTCCCCCGGGGGGGCCCTCCGGCGAGCAGTACTTC

D gene: NA
V gene: TRBV20-1
J gene: TRBJ1-3
clone size: many
CDR3 protein: CSARVGGLVGNTIYF
CDR3 DNA: TGCAGTGCTAGAGTGGGGGGTCTGGTCGGAAACACCATATATTTT

D gene: TRBD1
V gene: TRBV14
J gene: TRBJ2-5
clone size: many
CDR3 protein: CASSQVMTGWRETQYF
CDR3 DNA: TGTGCCAGCAGCCAAGTCATGACAGGGTGGAGGGAGACCCAGTACTTC

D gene: TRBD1
V gene: TRBV5-4
J gene: TRBJ2-6
clone size: many
CDR3 protein: CASRGTGGSGANVLTF
CDR3 DNA: TGTGCCAGCAGGGGGACAGGAGGCTCTGGGGCCAACGTCCTGACTTTC

D gene: NA
V gene: TRBV20-1
J gene: TRBJ1-5
clone size: many
CDR3 protein: CSASRGNGQPQHF
CDR3 DNA: TGCAGTGCTAGTAGGGGCAACGGTCAGCCCCAGCATTTT

D gene: TRBD1
V gene: TRBV7-8
J gene: TRBJ1-4
clone size: many
CDR3 protein: CASSLEDRIGKLFF
CDR3 DNA: TGTGCCAGCAGCTTAGAGGACAGGATAGGAAAACTGTTTTTT

D gene: TRBD1
V gene: TRBV2
J gene: TRBJ1-2
clone size: NA
CDR3 protein: CATWTGPNGYTF
CDR3 DNA: TGTGCCACTTGGACAGGCCCTAATGGCTACACCTTC

D gene: TRBD1
V gene: TRBV10-3
J gene: TRBJ1-4
clone size: many
CDR3 protein: CAISDPDRGEKLFF
CDR3 DNA: TGTGCCATCAGTGACCCTGACAGGGGCGAAAAACTGTTTTTT

D gene: TRBD1
V gene: TRBV10-3
J gene: TRBJ2-2
clone size: many
CDR3 protein: CASAGTDANTGELFF
CDR3 DNA: TGTGCCTCCGCAGGGACAGACGCGAACACCGGGGAGCTGTTTTTT

D gene: NA
V gene: TRBV4-2
J gene: TRBJ2-6
clone size: many
CDR3 protein: CASSQDVGSGANVLTF
CDR3 DNA: TGTGCCAGCAGCCAAGATGTAGGGTCTGGGGCCAACGTCCTGACTTTC

D gene: NA
V gene: TRBV24-1
J gene: TRBJ2-5
clone size: many
CDR3 protein: CATSDPGTAETQYF
CDR3 DNA: TGTGCCACCAGTGACCCCGGGACTGCTGAGACCCAGTACTTC

D gene: TRBD2
V gene: TRBV3-1
J gene: TRBJ2-5
clone size: NA
CDR3 protein: CASSQGGEGGETQYF
CDR3 DNA: TGTGCCAGCAGCCAAGGAGGGGAGGGAGGGGAGACCCAGTACTTC